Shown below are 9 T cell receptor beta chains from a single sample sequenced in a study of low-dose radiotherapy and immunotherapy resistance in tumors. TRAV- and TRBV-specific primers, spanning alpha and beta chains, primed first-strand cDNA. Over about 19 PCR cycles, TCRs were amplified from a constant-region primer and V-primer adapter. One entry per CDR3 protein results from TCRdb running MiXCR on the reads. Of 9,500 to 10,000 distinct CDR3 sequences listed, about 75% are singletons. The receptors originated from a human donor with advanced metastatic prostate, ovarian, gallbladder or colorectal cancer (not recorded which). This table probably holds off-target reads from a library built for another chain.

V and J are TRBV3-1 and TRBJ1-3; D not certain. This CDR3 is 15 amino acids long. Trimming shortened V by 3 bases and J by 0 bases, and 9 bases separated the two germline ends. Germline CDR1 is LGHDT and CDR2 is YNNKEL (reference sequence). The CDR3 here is CASSQRPGSGNTIYF. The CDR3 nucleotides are TGTGCCAGCAGCCAGCGGCCAGGCTCTGGAAACACCATATATTTT.

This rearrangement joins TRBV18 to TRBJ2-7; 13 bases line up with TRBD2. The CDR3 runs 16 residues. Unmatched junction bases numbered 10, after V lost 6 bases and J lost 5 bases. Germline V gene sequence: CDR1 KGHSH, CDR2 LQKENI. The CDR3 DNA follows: TGTGCCAGCTCTCCTACGGGACTAGCGGGAACAAACGAGCAGTACTTC. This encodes CASSPTGLAGTNEQYF.

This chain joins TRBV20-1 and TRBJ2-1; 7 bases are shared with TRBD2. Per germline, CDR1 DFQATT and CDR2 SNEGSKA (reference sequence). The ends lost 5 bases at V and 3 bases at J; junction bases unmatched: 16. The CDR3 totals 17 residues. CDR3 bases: TGCAGTGCTTATATTCTTAGCGGGCCCCGGGGCTACAATGAGCAGTTCTTC. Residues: CSAYILSGPRGYNEQFF.

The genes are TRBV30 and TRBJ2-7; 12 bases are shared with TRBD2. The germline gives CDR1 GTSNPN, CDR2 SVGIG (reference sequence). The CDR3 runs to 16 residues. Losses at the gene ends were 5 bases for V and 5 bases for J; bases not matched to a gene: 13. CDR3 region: CAWGRGLAGGQDEQYF. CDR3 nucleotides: TGTGCCTGGGGGCGAGGGCTAGCGGGAGGGCAAGACGAGCAGTACTTC.

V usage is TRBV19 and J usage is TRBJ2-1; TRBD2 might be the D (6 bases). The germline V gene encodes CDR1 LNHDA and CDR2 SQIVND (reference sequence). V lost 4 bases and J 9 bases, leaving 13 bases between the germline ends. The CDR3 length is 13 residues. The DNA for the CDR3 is TGTGCCAGTAGTACGTCTCGGGGGAGTGAGCAGTTCTTC. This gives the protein CASSTSRGSEQFF.

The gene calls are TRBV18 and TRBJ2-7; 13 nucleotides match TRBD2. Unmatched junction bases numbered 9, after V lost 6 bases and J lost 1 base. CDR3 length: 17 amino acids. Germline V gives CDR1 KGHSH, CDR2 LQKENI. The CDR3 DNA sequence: TGTGCCAGCTCGTTAGGACTAGCGGGAGTAAGATCCTACGAGCAGTACTTC. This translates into CASSLGLAGVRSYEQYF.

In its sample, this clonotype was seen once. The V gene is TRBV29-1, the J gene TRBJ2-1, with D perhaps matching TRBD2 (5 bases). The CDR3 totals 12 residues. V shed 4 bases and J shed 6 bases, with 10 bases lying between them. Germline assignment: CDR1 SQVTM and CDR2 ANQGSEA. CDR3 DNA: TGCAGCGTTGGGATGGGGAGCAATGAGCAGTTCTTC. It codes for CSVGMGSNEQFF.

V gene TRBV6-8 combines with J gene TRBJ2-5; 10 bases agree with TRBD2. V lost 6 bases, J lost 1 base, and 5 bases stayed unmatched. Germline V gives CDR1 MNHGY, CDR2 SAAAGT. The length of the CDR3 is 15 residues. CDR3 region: CASSLGTSVQETQYF. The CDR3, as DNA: TGTGCCAGCAGCCTTGGGACTAGCGTCCAAGAGACCCAGTACTTC.

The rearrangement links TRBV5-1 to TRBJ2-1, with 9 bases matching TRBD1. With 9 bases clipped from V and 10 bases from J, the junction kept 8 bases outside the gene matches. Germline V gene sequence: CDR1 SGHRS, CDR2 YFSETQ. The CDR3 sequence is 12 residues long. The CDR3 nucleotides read TGCGCCAACCAACAGGGGGCGGGGGAGCAGTTCTTC. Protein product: CANQQGAGEQFF.